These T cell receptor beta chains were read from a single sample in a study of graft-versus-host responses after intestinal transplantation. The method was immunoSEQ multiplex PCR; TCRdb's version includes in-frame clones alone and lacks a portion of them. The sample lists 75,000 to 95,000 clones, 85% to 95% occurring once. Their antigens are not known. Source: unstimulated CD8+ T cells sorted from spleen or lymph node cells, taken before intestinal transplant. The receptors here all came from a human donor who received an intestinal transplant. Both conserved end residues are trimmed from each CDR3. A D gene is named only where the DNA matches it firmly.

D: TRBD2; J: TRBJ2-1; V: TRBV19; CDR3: ASKVLAGDSREQF
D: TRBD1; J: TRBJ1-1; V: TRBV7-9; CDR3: ASSTTPGQGDGRAF
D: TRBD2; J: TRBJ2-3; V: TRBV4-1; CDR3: ASSQGLAGGSPPTNTQY
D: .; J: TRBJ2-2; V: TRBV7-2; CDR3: ASSLEQWAGGELF
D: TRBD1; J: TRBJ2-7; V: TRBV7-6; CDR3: ASSLDIPGTATYEQY
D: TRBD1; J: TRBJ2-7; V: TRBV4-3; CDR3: ASSQRPGQGLDEQY
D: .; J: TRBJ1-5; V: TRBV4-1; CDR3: ASSQVHGFDQPQH
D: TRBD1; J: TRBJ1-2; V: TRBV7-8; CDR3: ASSLASGTANYGYT
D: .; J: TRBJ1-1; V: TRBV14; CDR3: ASSLTPLEAF
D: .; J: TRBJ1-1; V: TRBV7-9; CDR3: ASSLGLTGAF
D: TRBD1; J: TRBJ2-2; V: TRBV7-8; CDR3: ASSSGQGENTGELF
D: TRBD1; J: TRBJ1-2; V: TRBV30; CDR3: AWSETGFNYGYT
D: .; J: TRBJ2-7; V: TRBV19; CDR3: ASSITPSSYEQY
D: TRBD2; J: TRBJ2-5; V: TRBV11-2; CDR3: ASSWRTSGRGSQETQY
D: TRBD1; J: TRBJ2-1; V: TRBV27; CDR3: ASNSDRALNEQF
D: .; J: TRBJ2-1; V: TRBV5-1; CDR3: ASSLALLQGEYSGSIDEQF
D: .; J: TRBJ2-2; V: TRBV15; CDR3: ATSRAAREYTGELF
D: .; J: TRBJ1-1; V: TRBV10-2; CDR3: ASSEAGYTEAF
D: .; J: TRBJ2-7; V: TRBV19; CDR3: ASSIDHYRDPYEQY
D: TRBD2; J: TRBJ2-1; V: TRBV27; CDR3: ASSASGGPYNEQF
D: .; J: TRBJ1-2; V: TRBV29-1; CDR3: SAETGLKGDYGYT
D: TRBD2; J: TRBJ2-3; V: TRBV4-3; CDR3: ASSQDWGSGGGITDTQY
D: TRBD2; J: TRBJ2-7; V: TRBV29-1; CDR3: SGRAGIEQY
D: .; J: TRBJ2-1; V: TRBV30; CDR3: AWSLSNYNEQF
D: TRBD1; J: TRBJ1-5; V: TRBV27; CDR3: ASSFGTGGVQPQH
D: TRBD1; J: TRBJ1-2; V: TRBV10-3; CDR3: AIDTPNGTAGGYT
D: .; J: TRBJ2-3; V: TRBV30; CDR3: AWGRGTGTDTQY
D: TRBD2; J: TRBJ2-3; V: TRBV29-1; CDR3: SFEESLAGGSPDTQY
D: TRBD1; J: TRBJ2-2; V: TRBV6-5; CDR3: ASSYLTGAEDGELF
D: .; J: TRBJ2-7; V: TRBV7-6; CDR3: ASSLDGGSYEQY
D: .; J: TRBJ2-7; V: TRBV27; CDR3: ATSSSGRGSYEQY
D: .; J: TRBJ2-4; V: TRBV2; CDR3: ASSGGPASPKNIQY
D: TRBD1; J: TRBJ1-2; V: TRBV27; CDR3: ASSLTGGDYGYT
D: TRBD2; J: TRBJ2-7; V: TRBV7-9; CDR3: ASSLGEGSYEQY
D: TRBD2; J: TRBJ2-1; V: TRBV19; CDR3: ASSTTSGGYNEQF
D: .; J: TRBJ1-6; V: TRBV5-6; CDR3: ASSFTQYNSPLH
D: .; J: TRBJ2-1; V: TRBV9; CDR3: ASSSATGTHYNEQF
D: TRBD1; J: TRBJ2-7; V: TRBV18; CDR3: ASSPSRTGVYEQY
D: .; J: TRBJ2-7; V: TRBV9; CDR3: ASSVVGEMDEQY
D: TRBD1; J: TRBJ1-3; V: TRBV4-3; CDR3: ARYTDRVPSGNTIY
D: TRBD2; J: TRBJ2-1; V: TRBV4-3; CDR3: ASSQAGGAYNEQF
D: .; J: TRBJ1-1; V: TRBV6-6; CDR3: ASSYSQVNTEAF
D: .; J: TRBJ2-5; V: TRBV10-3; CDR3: AISGGAHGGETQY
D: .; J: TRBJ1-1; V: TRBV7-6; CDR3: ASSLEANTEAF
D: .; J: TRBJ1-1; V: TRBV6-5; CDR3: ASSYSMQARAEAF
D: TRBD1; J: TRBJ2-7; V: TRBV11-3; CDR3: ASSPHRGSSYEQY
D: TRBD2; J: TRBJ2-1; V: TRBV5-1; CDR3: ASSWTKRGGSYNEQF
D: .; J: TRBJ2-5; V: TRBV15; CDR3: ATSRAGRGRGETQY
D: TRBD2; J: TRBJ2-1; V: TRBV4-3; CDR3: ASSPGTSGVNEQF
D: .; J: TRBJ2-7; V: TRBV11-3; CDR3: ASSWGVSYEQY
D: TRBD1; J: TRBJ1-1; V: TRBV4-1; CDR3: ASRPTERQGATTEAF
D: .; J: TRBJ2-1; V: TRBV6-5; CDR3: ASSFEGAQF
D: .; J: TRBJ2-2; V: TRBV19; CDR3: ASNGGTLATGELF
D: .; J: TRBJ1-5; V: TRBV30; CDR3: AWGLGPHQPQH